One sample yielded the 21 T cell receptor beta chains listed below, sequenced in a study of blood T cell repertoires in COVID-19 (dated by TCRdb to 2018 to 2021). Receptor libraries were prepared by the immunoSEQ multiplex PCR assay. TCRdb stores this immuneACCESS table with in-frame sequences only. Part of the clones is absent; in the studies checked, under half of the shortfall reflects unresolved V genes, and no reason is known for the rest. The sample records approximately 70,000 clones, about 90% of which are singletons. The ten largest clones capture 3.4% of the sample. Sequencing used peripheral blood. The receptors come from a woman aged 50 to 65 with COVID-19, enrolled during active disease.

The chain combines TRBV27 with TRBJ2-7; no firm D call. Germline values: CDR1 MNHEY, CDR2 SMNVEV (reference sequence). V lost 4 bases and J 3 bases, leaving 4 bases between the germline ends. This CDR3 spans 11 amino acids. The DNA of the CDR3 is TGTGCCAGCAGTTCTAGCTACGAGCAGTACTTC. Translating it yields CASSSSYEQYF.

For this clone: The sample contains more than one DNA sequence encoding this CDR3. The chain joins TRBV12-3 or TRBV12-4 to TRBJ2-1; D is perhaps TRBD2 (5 bases). The CDR3 runs 11 residues. V was trimmed by 6 bases and J by 7 bases, leaving 7 bases between them. The CDR3: CASSRTNEQFF. The CDR3 DNA reads TGTGCCAGCAGCCGGACTAATGAGCAGTTCTTC.

This clone occurred once. The rearrangement links TRBV4-3 to TRBJ1-2, with 7 bases that match TRBD1. This CDR3 comprises 16 residues. Germline assignment: CDR1 LGHNA and CDR2 YSLEER. The V segment lost 0 bases and the J segment 4 bases; nucleotides outside the gene matches: 8. CDR3 amino acids: CASSQEGEGTVYGYTF. CDR3 sequence (DNA): TGCGCCAGCAGCCAAGAGGGGGAAGGGACAGTCTATGGCTACACCTTC.

The gene calls are TRBV12-3 or TRBV12-4 and TRBJ1-1, with D unresolved. The V gene lost 5 bases and the J gene lost 11 bases, with 15 bases spanning the gap. This CDR3 spans 12 amino acids. The CDR3 spells CASSRERTRAFF. CDR3 nucleotide sequence: TGTGCCAGCAGTAGGGAGAGGACCCGCGCTTTCTTT.

A single count supports this clone. The chain combines TRBV7-9 with TRBJ2-1, with 10 bases fitting TRBD2. Looked up from germline, CDR1 is SEHNR and CDR2 is FQNEAQ (reference sequence). With V trimmed by 7 bases and J by 6 bases, 9 bases remained unmatched. This CDR3 contains 15 residues. The CDR3, as DNA: TGTGCCAGCATCTCCGAGCGGGAGGGCCTCAATGAGCAGTTCTTC. This translates into CASISEREGLNEQFF.

This chain connects TRBV7-8 to TRBJ2-7; 14 nucleotides align to TRBD2. The trim removed 5 bases at V and 7 bases at J, leaving 7 bases unmatched. CDR3 length equals 15 residues. Looked up from germline, CDR1 is SGHVS and CDR2 is FQNEAQ. CDR3 region: CASSIGTSGSGEQYF. Here the CDR3 DNA reads TGTGCCAGCAGCATCGGGACTAGCGGGAGTGGAGAGCAGTACTTC.

The rearrangement joins TRBV7-2 to TRBJ2-5, with D possibly TRBD1 on 6 matching bases. Between the trimmed V and J ends, which lost 1 base and 7 bases, there was a span of 19 bases. The length of the CDR3 is 16 residues. The germline CDR1 and CDR2 sequences are SGHTA and FQGNSA. CDR3 in amino acids: CASSLGAVSGVATQYF. CDR3 DNA: TGTGCCAGCAGCTTAGGGGCCGTTTCAGGGGTGGCGACCCAGTACTTC.

This sequence joins TRBV7-2 and TRBJ2-7; tentatively, D is TRBD1 (6 bases). Trimming took off 0 bases at V and 3 bases at J, with 15 bases between the two ends. The CDR3 sequence is 16 residues long. In germline, CDR1 is SGHTA, CDR2 FQGNSA. This CDR3 is CASSLAPGTSLYEQYF. CDR3 in DNA: TGTGCCAGCAGCTTAGCGCCCGGGACAAGTCTCTACGAGCAGTACTTC.

The chain combines TRBV15 with TRBJ1-4; maybe TRBD1 (5 bases). The germline V and J ends were trimmed by 3 bases and 10 bases, with 12 bases remaining between them. The V gene's germline CDR1 is LNHNV and CDR2 YYDKDF (reference sequence). The length of the CDR3 is 13 residues. CDR3 protein: CATSSRSTVKLFF. As DNA, the CDR3 is TGTGCCACCAGCAGTCGTTCGACAGTAAAACTGTTTTTT.

J is TRBJ1-3 and V is TRBV7-9; no firm D call. The ends were cut back, 7 bases at V and 1 base at J, with 17 bases in the middle. Per germline, CDR1 SEHNR and CDR2 FQNEAQ (reference sequence). This CDR3 comprises 16 residues. CDR3 residues: CASNLYTGSSGNTIYF. In nucleotides, the CDR3 is TGTGCCAGCAACCTCTACACGGGTTCGTCTGGAAACACCATATATTTT.

This clone was counted only a few times. V gene TRBV30 combines with J gene TRBJ1-1; weak D call: TRBD1 (6 bases). The CDR3 is made up of 14 amino acids. Germline assignment: CDR1 GTSNPN and CDR2 SVGIG (reference sequence). V dropped 3 bases and J dropped 6 bases, with 17 bases sitting between them. In DNA, the CDR3 is TGTGCCTGGAGCCGGACAGCCGAACCCCCTGAAGCTTTCTTT. This sequence encodes CAWSRTAEPPEAFF.

The J gene is TRBJ2-3, the V gene TRBV4-1; a weak D match, TRBD1 (7 bases). Deletions cut 5 bases from V and 3 bases from J, with 18 bases between. Germline values: CDR1 MGHRA, CDR2 YSYEKL. The CDR3 is 16 amino acids. CDR3 DNA: TGCGCCAGCAGCTTCCGACAGGGACTTATTACAGATACGCAGTATTTT. Translated: CASSFRQGLITDTQYF.

The chain links TRBV28 to TRBJ2-1; 13 positions agree with TRBD2. The germline V gene encodes CDR1 MDHEN and CDR2 SYDVKM. The CDR3 has 16 amino acids. J was trimmed by 8 bases and V by 6 bases; bases with no gene match: 10. The chain's CDR3 is CASSLTGTSGTYEQFF. CDR3 in DNA: TGTGCCAGCAGCCTGACCGGGACTAGCGGGACCTATGAGCAGTTCTTC.

The chain couples TRBV5-1 to TRBJ2-5; D is uncertain. V lost 4 bases and J lost 2, with 6 bases in between. Germline values: CDR1 SGHRS, CDR2 YFSETQ. This CDR3 has 12 residues. The CDR3 sequence: CASSDLQETQYF. CDR3 coding DNA: TGCGCCAGCAGCGACTTACAAGAGACCCAGTACTTC.

The chain uses TRBV19 and TRBJ2-1; perhaps TRBD2 as D (6 bases). The V end was cut by 2 bases, the J end by 0 bases, with 14 bases between. Germline V gives CDR1 LNHDA, CDR2 SQIVND (reference sequence). The CDR3 spans 17 residues. This CDR3 is CASSINPSGSSYNEQFF. The DNA of the CDR3 is TGTGCCAGTAGTATAAACCCTTCCGGGAGCTCCTACAATGAGCAGTTCTTC.

This clone has only a few counts. V and J are TRBV6-5 and TRBJ2-5, with 10 bases aligning to TRBD1. CDR1 and CDR2 from the germline V gene are MNHEY and SVGAGI. The CDR3 loop spans 15 amino acids. V shed 4 bases and J 4 bases; nucleotides not matched to a gene: 6. This CDR3 is CASSSLTGGRETQYF. The CDR3 nucleotides read TGTGCCAGCAGTTCATTGACAGGGGGCCGAGAGACCCAGTACTTC.

This clone came up a few times. This chain uses TRBV19 with TRBJ1-6; no reliable D call. CDR3 length: 13 amino acids. The V and J ends lost 5 bases and 9 bases respectively, with 11 bases between them. Germline V gives CDR1 LNHDA, CDR2 SQIVND (reference sequence). The CDR3 sequence is CASSEEGRSPLHF. The CDR3 DNA is TGTGCCAGTAGTGAGGAGGGCCGTTCACCCCTCCACTTT.

The chain uses TRBV30 and TRBJ1-2; possibly TRBD1 for D (6 bases). Looked up from germline, CDR1 is GTSNPN and CDR2 is SVGIG (reference sequence). V lost 0 bases, J lost 5 bases, and 13 bases lay in between. The CDR3 runs to 14 residues. The CDR3: CAWSVDRSFYGYTF. In DNA form, the CDR3 reads TGTGCCTGGAGTGTTGACAGGTCCTTTTATGGCTACACCTTC.

The rearrangement uses TRBV27 and TRBJ1-6; tentative D call: TRBD1 (6 bases). The CDR3 runs 17 residues. CDR1 and CDR2 (germline): MNHEY, SMNVEV (reference sequence). Trimming shortened V by 4 bases and J by 5 bases, and 18 bases separated the two germline ends. The chain's CDR3 is CASSSQGALANNSPLHF. CDR3 DNA sequence: TGTGCCAGCAGTTCACAGGGTGCGTTGGCGAATAATTCACCCCTCCACTTT.

There are a few counts of this clone. The chain is built from TRBV6-2 or TRBV6-3 and TRBJ2-7; 8 bases fit TRBD1. There are 15 residues in the CDR3. Trimming cost V 2 bases and J 5 bases; bases outside gene matches: 8. Germline V gene lookup returns CDR1 MNHEY and CDR2 SVGEGT. CDR3 sequence reads: CASSYLSGQGHEQYF. In DNA, the CDR3 is TGTGCCAGCAGTTACCTATCAGGACAGGGTCACGAGCAGTACTTC.

This clone was detected only once. V usage is TRBV7-2 and J usage is TRBJ2-3; D not resolved. V lost 5 bases and J lost 5, with 8 bases in between. Germline lookup yields CDR1 SGHTA and CDR2 FQGNSA. The CDR3 is made up of 12 amino acids. CDR3 sequence: CASSPAEDTQYF. The CDR3 DNA is TGTGCCAGCAGCCCCGCAGAAGATACGCAGTATTTT. Filled out from reference TRBV7-2 and TRBJ2-3, the complete variable domain reads GAGVSQSPSNKVTEKGKDVELRCDPISGHTALYWYRQSLGQGLEFLIYFQGNSAPDKSGLPSDRFSAERTGGSVSTLTIQRTQQEDSAVYLCASSPAEDTQYFGPGTRLTVL.